Listed below are T cell receptor beta chains from one sample, sequenced in a study of CD4 T cells in relation to SARS-CoV-2 and coronaviruses. These receptors lack a known antigen. The method was immunoSEQ multiplex PCR; TCRdb's version includes in-frame clones alone and lacks a portion of them. In the table there are tens of thousands of clones, roughly four fifths of which are singletons. The sample comprised memory CD4+ T cells from PBMCs, cultured in vitro. The receptors stem from an adult with COVID-19. Each CDR3 is given with its conserved first and last residue. Some rows mark clone size as missing; the rest say once, few, many or name a class of expanded clone.

size: .; V: TRBV6-4; CDR3: CASSDLGESNEQFF
size: .; V: TRBV24-1; CDR3: CATSDSGGYGYTF
size: .; V: TRBV5-4; CDR3: CASSLQGSGNTIYF
size: .; V: TRBV11-2; CDR3: CASSLGPNNEQFF
size: .; V: TRBV7-6; CDR3: CASSFRQGSDNEQFF
size: .; V: TRBV29-1; CDR3: CSVEPRNPSYNEQFF
size: .; V: TRBV30; CDR3: CAWSGYGEGEKLFF
size: .; V: TRBV4-1; CDR3: CASSQDFEQGPTNEKLFF
size: .; V: TRBV27; CDR3: CASSLGANYGYTF
size: .; V: TRBV20-1; CDR3: CSARMRGEQFF
size: .; V: TRBV11-2; CDR3: CASSLVPKNQQPAQYF
size: .; V: TRBV3-1/TRBV3-2; CDR3: CASSQDNPALGGSQYF
size: .; V: TRBV5-4; CDR3: CASSLVPGGSSQETQYF
size: .; V: TRBV6-5; CDR3: CASSYSSWNEQFF
size: .; V: TRBV7-3; CDR3: CASSSLGLAGANEQFF
size: .; V: TRBV7-9; CDR3: CASSSSGVVGNEQFF
size: .; V: TRBV28; CDR3: CASSGSSGSNEQFF
size: .; V: TRBV5-5; CDR3: CASRPGTSGWEQYF
size: once; V: TRBV18; CDR3: CASSRQSNYGYTF
size: .; V: TRBV27; CDR3: CASSFRRDNEQFF